This T cell receptor (beta chain) was identified in a study of blood T cell repertoires in COVID-19. Study details: The analysed material was cDNA or gDNA that came from T cells, B-cell-depleted T cells, or PBMCs.

V was pared by 2 bases and J by 3 bases, with 11 bases between. Germline CDR1 reads KGHSH; CDR2 reads LQKENI. CDR3 length: 14 amino acids. As handled by the study authors: Estimation of nucleated cell counts was performed using reference gene primer amplification. Measured with immunoSEQ multiplex PCR; TCRdb has only the in-frame clones, and not every one. That table furnishes V, J and clone size, whereas the DNA furnished D and trimming. The sample lists about 480,000 clones; around 87% were seen once. This chain connects TRBV18 to TRBJ2-7; no definite D call. The receptor was derived from a woman aged 40 to 50 who had recovered from COVID-19. Sequences were obtained from PBMCs or T cells enriched from blood (not recorded which). CDR3 sequence: CASSPDTANYEQYF. CDR3 nucleotides: TGTGCCAGCTCACCAGACACCGCAAACTACGAGCAGTACTTC.